This T cell receptor (beta chain) was captured in a study of T cell responses to AZD1222 COVID-19 vaccine. V shed 3 bases and J shed 3 bases, with 5 bases lying between them. The CDR3 has 13 residues. The germline V gene encodes CDR1 KGHSH and CDR2 LQKENI. A remark on this clone: The antigen is unknown. Other DNA sequences within the sample encode an identical CDR3.

The repertoire was sequenced with immunoSEQ multiplex PCR; TCRdb's copy has only in-frame clones and lacks some. The table records 90,000 to 130,000 clones, approximately 90% of them present only once. Findings and caveats of the study: Unmutated variant regions are reportedly targeted by nearly half of spike-specific TCRs. After two AZD1222 doses, spike-specific TCR breadth and depth rose versus day 0. No repertoire was sampled before or during the peak T cell response, only after it.

This receptor was obtained from an adult in good health. The chain couples TRBV18 to TRBJ1-4; D is uncertain. The specimen was peripheral blood, collected on day 0 of AZD1222 vaccination. Here the CDR3 reads CASSPGSNEKLFF. The CDR3 region has the DNA TGTGCCAGCTCACCGGGGTCTAATGAAAAACTGTTTTTT.